These 22 T cell receptor beta chains originate from one sample sequenced in a study of shared clonotypes between healthy human individuals. The method was immunoSEQ multiplex PCR; TCRdb's version includes in-frame clones alone and lacks a portion of them. The sample lists nearly 2 million clones, about 95% occurring once. As defined, naive CD8 cells were CD45RO-negative and positively selected for CCR7, with terminally differentiated effector memory CD45RA+ cells excluded. What was sequenced was naive CD8+ T cells sorted from blood. The receptors derive from a man aged 18 to 29 in good health.

This sequence joins TRBV2 and TRBJ2-7; 8 nucleotides line up with TRBD1. The CDR3 has 15 residues. Germline V gene data show CDR1 as SNHLY and CDR2 as FYNNEI. Unmatched junction bases numbered 11, after V lost 8 bases and J lost 2 bases. In nucleotides, the CDR3 is TGTGCCAGCTCAACAGGGGGGCAGGGGGCCTACGAGCAGTACTTC. Translating gives CASSTGGQGAYEQYF. Using reference TRBV2 and TRBJ2-7 for the parts outside the CDR3, the full variable domain is EPEVTQTPSHQVTQMGQEVILRCVPISNHLYFYWYRQILGQKVEFLVSFYNNEISEKSEIFDDQFSVERPDGSNFTLKIRSTKLEDSAMYFCASSTGGQGAYEQYFGPGTRLTVT.

The J gene is TRBJ2-3, the V gene TRBV9, with 9 bases identical to TRBD1. This CDR3 is 20 amino acids long. The germline CDR1 and CDR2 sequences are SGDLS and YYNGEE. The V and J ends lost 3 bases and 2 bases, in that order; junction bases with no gene match: 19. CDR3 residues: CASSDYPGQGPRGITDTQYF. In DNA form, the CDR3 reads TGTGCCAGCAGCGATTATCCGGGACAGGGACCTAGGGGAATCACAGATACGCAGTATTTT.

The J gene is TRBJ2-3, the V gene TRBV4-3; no definite D call. The germline V and J ends were trimmed by 0 bases and 0 bases, with 7 bases remaining between them. This CDR3 contains 15 residues. The germline V gene encodes CDR1 LGHNA and CDR2 YSLEER. CDR3 protein: CASSQDRPSTDTQYF. The CDR3 DNA follows: TGCGCCAGCAGCCAAGATCGACCAAGCACAGATACGCAGTATTTT.

The rearrangement uses TRBV7-9 and TRBJ2-2; a possible D gene is TRBD1 (6 bases). V shed 5 bases and J shed 7 bases, with 8 bases lying between them. Germline V gives CDR1 SEHNR, CDR2 FQNEAQ (reference sequence). The CDR3 runs 12 residues. The CDR3 DNA reads TGTGCCAGCAGCCACAGGGACGGGGAGCTGTTTTTT. It yields the protein CASSHRDGELFF.

In regard to this clone: Other nucleotide sequences in the sample specify the same CDR3. V gene TRBV2 combines with J gene TRBJ2-1, with 8 bases lining up with TRBD2. CDR3 length: 14 amino acids. The V and J ends lost 6 bases and 4 bases, in that order; junction bases with no gene match: 5. Germline lookup yields CDR1 SNHLY and CDR2 FYNNEI. The CDR3 DNA reads as TGTGCCAGCAGCTCGGGACTAGTTTACAATGAGCAGTTCTTC. Encoded protein: CASSSGLVYNEQFF.

The chain combines TRBV6-5 with TRBJ1-5; D not certain. Trimming pared 4 bases from V and 9 bases from J, leaving 10 bases between. The CDR3 is made up of 12 amino acids. CDR1 is MNHEY, CDR2 SVGAGI, per germline. CDR3 protein: CASSSEGGPQHF. The CDR3 nucleotides are TGTGCCAGCAGTTCCGAAGGAGGGCCCCAGCATTTT.

The chain uses TRBV4-1 and TRBJ2-7, with D possibly TRBD2 on 6 matching bases. Trimming removed 0 bases from V and 0 bases from J, with 15 bases in between. CDR3 size: 17 residues. Germline assignment: CDR1 MGHRA and CDR2 YSYEKL. In DNA form, the CDR3 reads TGCGCCAGCAGCCAAGAGTCCAAACCCGGGAGCTCCTACGAGCAGTACTTC. It yields the protein CASSQESKPGSSYEQYF.

This clone was seen once. In nucleotides, the CDR3 is TGTGCCAGCAGCCCAGGACAGGGGTGGAACTATGGCTACACCTTC. Translating gives CASSPGQGWNYGYTF. The rearrangement joins TRBV5-4 to TRBJ1-2; 9 nucleotides line up with TRBD1. The CDR3 spans 15 residues. The germline V gene has CDR1 SGHNT and CDR2 YYREEE (reference sequence). Trimming removed 4 bases from V and 2 bases from J; junction bases left unmatched: 6.

As concerns this clone: The identical CDR3 is also encoded by other nucleotide sequences in the sample. The V gene is TRBV6-1, the J gene TRBJ2-7, with D possibly TRBD1 on 6 matching bases. Germline assignment: CDR1 MNHNS and CDR2 SASEGT. V lost 3 bases, J lost 0 bases, and 12 bases lay in between. The length of the CDR3 is 15 residues. The CDR3 region has the DNA TGTGCCAGCAGTGATCGTGGGGGCAGCTCCTACGAGCAGTACTTC. Translation gives CASSDRGGSSYEQYF.

CDR3 in amino acids: CASSLIWETQYF. CDR3 DNA: TGTGCCAGCAGCTTAATTTGGGAGACCCAGTACTTC. The genes are TRBV11-2 and TRBJ2-5; no clear D. This CDR3 is built from 12 residues. The V and J ends lost 2 bases and 5 bases respectively, with 6 bases between them. Germline CDR1 reads SGHAT; CDR2 reads FQNNGV.

The rearrangement links TRBV14 to TRBJ1-2, with D hard to call. The CDR3 loop spans 15 amino acids. The V end was cut by 0 bases, the J end by 6 bases, with 14 bases between. Germline CDR1 reads SGHDN; CDR2 reads FVKESK. DNA for the CDR3: TGTGCCAGCAGCCAAGATCAGGAATCATCAAATGGCTACACCTTC. This gives the protein CASSQDQESSNGYTF.

This sequence joins TRBV9 and TRBJ2-2, with TRBD1 as a possible D gene (5 bases). The CDR3 consists of 17 residues. Per germline, CDR1 SGDLS and CDR2 YYNGEE. The V end lost 4 bases, the J end lost 8 bases, and 24 bases lay between the germline ends. The CDR3 reads CASSRPTGDPFWGELFF. In DNA form, the CDR3 reads TGTGCCAGCAGCCGACCCACAGGAGACCCCTTCTGGGGGGAGCTGTTTTTT. Using reference TRBV9 and TRBJ2-2 for the parts outside the CDR3, the full variable domain is DSGVTQTPKHLITATGQRVTLRCSPRSGDLSVYWYQQSLDQGLQFLIQYYNGEERAKGNILERFSAQQFPDLHSELNLSSLELGDSALYFCASSRPTGDPFWGELFFGEGSRLTVL.

V is TRBV19 and J is TRBJ2-2, with D perhaps TRBD2 (5 bases). Per the germline V gene, CDR1 is LNHDA and CDR2 is SQIVND (reference sequence). Deletions cut 7 bases from V and 6 bases from J, with 15 bases between. There are 14 residues in the CDR3. The DNA for the CDR3 is TGTGCCAGTATGCCGGGATCCGCCGCCGGGGAGCTGTTTTTT. Its translation: CASMPGSAAGELFF.

V and J are TRBV29-1 and TRBJ2-7, with D perhaps TRBD2 (6 bases). V lost 5 bases and J lost 3, with 17 bases in between. This CDR3 contains 14 residues. Per the germline V gene, CDR1 is SQVTM and CDR2 is ANQGSEA. DNA for the CDR3: TGCAGCGTTCAAGGGGTCCCGGGGGACTACGAGCAGTACTTC. Translating it yields CSVQGVPGDYEQYF.

This chain uses TRBV13 with TRBJ2-2; tentatively, D is TRBD1 or TRBD2 (5 bases each). The germline V gene has CDR1 PRHDT and CDR2 FYEKMQ (reference sequence). The CDR3 length is 16 residues. The ends were cut back, 5 bases at V and 5 bases at J, with 18 bases in the middle. CDR3 in amino acids: CASSPSAGWGTGELFF. CDR3 in DNA: TGTGCCAGCAGCCCGTCCGCCGGCTGGGGGACCGGGGAGCTGTTTTTT.

The chain is built from TRBV5-6 and TRBJ2-7; D gene unclear. CDR3 size: 12 residues. V lost 4 bases to trimming and J lost 4 bases, with 9 bases between them. Germline CDR1 is SGHDT and CDR2 is YYEEEE. CDR3 amino acids: CASSNPTYEQYF. For the CDR3, the DNA is TGTGCCAGCAGCAACCCAACTTACGAGCAGTACTTC. Full variable domain (missing parts from reference TRBV5-6 and TRBJ2-7): DAGVTQSPTHLIKTRGQQVTLRCSPKSGHDTVSWYQQALGQGPQFIFQYYEEEERQRGNFPDRFSGHQFPNYSSELNVNALLLGDSALYLCASSNPTYEQYFGPGTRLTVT.

The chain has TRBV6-5 and TRBJ2-2, with D uncertain. From germline, CDR1 is MNHEY and CDR2 SVGAGI. V lost 3 bases and J lost 6, with 8 bases in between. This CDR3 has 13 amino acids. CDR3 protein: CASSYVIAGELFF. CDR3 DNA: TGTGCCAGCAGTTATGTAATCGCCGGGGAGCTGTTTTTT.

This chain joins TRBV2 and TRBJ2-7, with 9 bases aligning to TRBD1. The germline V gene has CDR1 SNHLY and CDR2 FYNNEI. V trimming: 6 bases; J trimming: 3 bases; junction bases outside the gene matches: 9. The length of the CDR3 is 15 residues. CDR3 protein: CASSPRDRDYYEQYF. The CDR3 DNA reads as TGTGCCAGCAGCCCCCGGGACAGGGATTACTACGAGCAGTACTTC.

The chain couples TRBV5-8 to TRBJ2-7; D is unresolved. V was clipped by 7 bases and J by 4 bases, with 9 bases between them. CDR1 is SGHTS, CDR2 YDEGEE, per germline. This CDR3 contains 11 residues. As DNA, the CDR3 is TGTGCCAGCGGCCCCTTATACGAGCAGTACTTC. Protein sequence: CASGPLYEQYF.

This sequence joins TRBV21-1 and TRBJ2-7; TRBD1, the table's D call, was not compared with the DNA. TRBV21-1 is flagged as a pseudogene. This CDR3 is 16 amino acids long. The CDR3 DNA follows: TGTGCCAGCAGCACCTCCTGGGACAGGCGTACCTACGAGCAGTACTTC. Protein: CASSTSWDRRTYEQYF.

The chain links TRBV19 to TRBJ1-5; a weak D match, TRBD1 (5 bases). CDR3 length: 16 residues. The V gene lost 4 bases and the J gene lost 3 bases, with 16 bases spanning the gap. Germline V gene lookup returns CDR1 LNHDA and CDR2 SQIVND (reference sequence). The CDR3 protein is CASSRRFDSYNQPQHF. Written as DNA, the CDR3 is TGTGCCAGTAGTAGAAGGTTTGACAGCTACAATCAGCCCCAGCATTTT. The whole variable domain, filled in from reference TRBV19 and TRBJ1-5, reads DGGITQSPKYLFRKEGQNVTLSCEQNLNHDAMYWYRQDPGQGLRLIYYSQIVNDFQKGDIAEGYSVSREKKESFPLTVTSAQKNPTAFYLCASSRRFDSYNQPQHFGDGTRLSIL.

The gene calls are TRBV27 and TRBJ1-3, with no clear D. The ends were cut back, 0 bases at V and 0 bases at J, with 3 bases in the middle. Looked up from germline, CDR1 is MNHEY and CDR2 is SMNVEV (reference sequence). The CDR3 runs 14 residues. The CDR3 DNA reads TGTGCCAGCAGTTTATCCGCCTCTGGAAACACCATATATTTT. As protein: CASSLSASGNTIYF.